This T cell receptor beta chain was captured in a study of regulatory T cells in long-lasting Graves disease. Whole-study results and caveats: TCR diversity was lower in persistent Graves' patients than in newly diagnosed ones.

CDR1 and CDR2 (germline): DFQATT, SNEGSKA (reference sequence). The CDR3 contains 16 residues. V was clipped by 2 bases and J by 7 bases; unmatched bases: 12. Investigators prepared the TCR beta libraries by applying iRepertoire HTBI primers and Arm-PCR of CDR3 regions. Each CDR3 protein gets one entry after TCRdb re-called the multiplex PCR reads with MiXCR. Here the sample spans a few hundred thousand distinct CDR3 sequences, roughly 14% being singletons. Time point specified: newly diagnosed GD, antithyroid drugs for less than 3 months. Researchers made the TCR library from RNA that was extracted from PBMCs. This clonotype was counted ten times or more. Its specificity is not known. In addition, the sample was reused for a study of T cells in Graves' hyperthyroidism and ophthalmopathy. From that paper: Exclusion criteria comprised uncontrolled infection, other autoimmune disease, pregnancy or lactation.

The chain joins TRBV20-1 to TRBJ2-1, with 9 nucleotides matching TRBD2. This clonotype originated in a man aged 25-45 years with Graves disease. The sample here was peripheral blood mononuclear cells (PBMCs), taken at new diagnosis, from a patient treated with antithyroid drugs. CDR3 loop: CSARKPGTSLENEQFF. As DNA, the CDR3 is TGCAGTGCTAGAAAACCCGGGACTAGCTTGGAGAATGAGCAGTTCTTC.